This TCR beta chain was identified in a study of blood T cell repertoires in COVID-19. Study-level background: COVID-19 samples, acute and convalescent, were from the United States, Italy and Spain.

Germline V gene sequence: CDR1 MDHEN, CDR2 SYDVKM. With 2 bases clipped from V and 6 bases from J, the junction kept 3 bases outside the gene matches. The CDR3 sequence is 13 residues long. Sequencing used immunoSEQ multiplex PCR; TCRdb keeps in-frame clones, though not all of them. The sample includes fewer than 350,000 clones, approximately 90% of them seen just once. This TCR was sampled from a woman aged 55 to 70 in a cohort exposed to, infected with or recovered from COVID-19 (not recorded which). The chain has TRBV28 and TRBJ2-5, with 7 positions matching TRBD2. Input material: PBMCs or T cells enriched from blood (not recorded which). The CDR3 sequence is CASSLAGAKTQYF. CDR3 in DNA: TGTGCCAGCAGTTTAGCGGGAGCAAAGACCCAGTACTTC.